What follows are 28 T cell receptor beta chains derived from one specimen sequenced in a study of human T cells and chemical hapten exposure. Time point specified: patch test 3, about 24 weeks after DPC sensitization. Treatment here: therapeutic diphenylcyclopropenone sensitization with weekly scalp DPC. TCRdb independently ran MiXCR on the RACE reads; one entry per CDR3 protein. The sample comprises 150,000 to 200,000 distinct CDR3 sequences, about 25% of which are singletons, and 2% to 2.5% rests with the top ten. The sequenced sample was whole blood, obtained in connection with sensitization to the hapten diphenylcyclopropenone (DPC). These TCRs come from a woman in her thirties or forties with alopecia areata. Some clones in this sample may be carry-over from other donors' samples.

The sample holds a few counts of this clonotype. CDR3 residues: CASSRMLNTEAFF. CDR3 DNA: TGTGCCAGCAGCAGGATGTTGAACACTGAAGCTTTCTTT. This chain connects TRBV2 to TRBJ1-1; D not resolved. The ends were cut back, 6 bases at V and 0 bases at J, with 8 bases in the middle. The CDR3 sequence is 13 residues long. CDR1 and CDR2 from the germline V gene are SNHLY and FYNNEI.

The genes are TRBV7-9 and TRBJ2-1; 11 nucleotides align to TRBD1. The CDR3 has 19 amino acids. With V trimmed by 3 bases and J by 4 bases, 14 bases remained unmatched. In germline, CDR1 is SEHNR, CDR2 FQNEAQ (reference sequence). CDR3 nucleotide sequence: TGTGCCAGCAGCTTCCTACCGGGACAGGGGGTGGGTTGGTACAATGAGCAGTTCTTC. This encodes CASSFLPGQGVGWYNEQFF.

This clonotype was counted between two and nine times. The chain carries TRBV12-3 or TRBV12-4 and TRBJ2-7; 7 bases align to TRBD2. The CDR3 loop spans 15 amino acids. V lost 5 bases, J lost 0 bases, and 7 bases stayed unmatched. CDR3 sequence: CASSPSGLISYEQYF. The CDR3 DNA sequence: TGTGCCAGCAGTCCATCGGGACTAATCTCCTACGAGCAGTACTTC.

In the case of this clonotype: A much bigger clone sits one base away, suggesting this may be a read error. The rearrangement links TRBV5-1 to TRBJ2-7, with TRBD1 matching over 8 bases. Germline V CDR1 and CDR2: SGHRS, YFSETQ. The CDR3 is made up of 12 amino acids. V shed 3 bases, J shed 6 bases, and the junction held 2 bases outside the gene matches. CDR3 residues: CASSSQGAEQYF. The CDR3 nucleotides are TGCGCCAGCAGCTCTCAGGGGGCCGAGCAGTACTTC.

This clonotype has a handful of counts. This chain connects TRBV5-6 to TRBJ2-1; TRBD2 aligns across 8 bases. CDR3 length: 18 residues. The J segment lost 4 bases and the V segment lost 0 bases, leaving 12 bases of the junction unmatched. Germline loops: CDR1 SGHDT, CDR2 YYEEEE. Here the CDR3 DNA reads TGTGCCAGCAGCTTGGGAGCGGGAGTGGTCCGTTTATACAATGAGCAGTTCTTC. Its protein is CASSLGAGVVRLYNEQFF.

V is TRBV5-1 and J is TRBJ2-7; 12 bases align to TRBD2. The trim removed 4 bases at V and 3 bases at J, leaving 2 bases unmatched. The length of the CDR3 is 14 residues. Germline V CDR1 and CDR2: SGHRS, YFSETQ. CDR3 amino acids: CASSPGLAGYEQYF. In nucleotides, the CDR3 is TGCGCCAGCAGCCCGGGACTAGCGGGCTACGAGCAGTACTTC.

The V gene is TRBV5-6, the J gene TRBJ2-3; D is ambiguous. The CDR3 runs 15 residues. Trimming pared 4 bases from V and 5 bases from J, leaving 17 bases between. Germline CDR1 and CDR2: SGHDT and YYEEEE. The CDR3 DNA is TGTGCCAGCAGCCCCGACTTAACCTCAGAAGATACGCAGTATTTT. This translates into CASSPDLTSEDTQYF.

This clonotype has just a few counts. This sequence joins TRBV5-1 and TRBJ1-1; D not resolved. V lost 0 bases and J 0 bases, leaving 9 bases between the germline ends. CDR3 length equals 15 residues. CDR1 and CDR2 from the germline V gene are SGHRS and YFSETQ. The CDR3 DNA is TGCGCCAGCAGCTTGGGCCTCGACTTGAACACTGAAGCTTTCTTT. Amino acids: CASSLGLDLNTEAFF.

Ten or more counts support this clonotype. J is TRBJ2-7 and V is TRBV3-1, with D hard to call. V shed 0 bases and J shed 2 bases, with 11 bases lying between them. This CDR3 has 15 amino acids. The V gene's germline CDR1 is LGHDT and CDR2 YNNKEL (reference sequence). The CDR3 sequence: CASSQDLARAYEQYF. CDR3 nucleotides: TGTGCCAGCAGCCAAGATTTGGCTAGGGCCTACGAGCAGTACTTC.

This clonotype was detected once. The V call is TRBV5-1, the J call TRBJ2-1, with TRBD1 matching over 8 bases. Looked up from germline, CDR1 is SGHRS and CDR2 is YFSETQ. The CDR3 sequence is 15 residues long. Trimming removed 0 bases from V and 4 bases from J; junction bases left unmatched: 3. The CDR3 DNA reads TGCGCCAGCAGCTTGGACGGGACAGGTTACAATGAGCAGTTCTTC. It translates to CASSLDGTGYNEQFF.

The V call is TRBV20-1, the J call TRBJ1-2; the D is unclear. The CDR3 covers 12 residues. The V and J ends lost 7 bases and 4 bases respectively, with 13 bases between them. Germline V gene lookup returns CDR1 DFQATT and CDR2 SNEGSKA (reference sequence). For the CDR3, the DNA is TGCAGTGGTAGGATAGGGTCCTATGGCTACACCTTC. Protein sequence: CSGRIGSYGYTF.

This clonotype has just a few counts. This chain uses TRBV7-2 with TRBJ2-7; no definite D call. V lost 5 bases to trimming and J lost 4 bases, with 12 bases between them. The CDR3 consists of 13 residues. Germline V gene data show CDR1 as SGHTA and CDR2 as FQGNSA. In DNA, the CDR3 is TGTGCCAGCAGCGCCACGGACGGTTACGAGCAGTACTTC. This translates into CASSATDGYEQYF.

This clonotype turned up a few times. The rearrangement links TRBV9 to TRBJ2-2, with 9 nucleotides matching TRBD1. Trimming took 2 bases from V and 3 from J; bases not matched to a gene: 2. CDR1 and CDR2 (germline): SGDLS, YYNGEE. The CDR3 loop spans 15 amino acids. The CDR3 spells CASSVGTGHTGELFF. CDR3 bases: TGTGCCAGCAGCGTTGGGACAGGGCACACCGGGGAGCTGTTTTTT. The whole variable domain, remainder taken from reference TRBV9 and TRBJ2-2, is DSGVTQTPKHLITATGQRVTLRCSPRSGDLSVYWYQQSLDQGLQFLIQYYNGEERAKGNILERFSAQQFPDLHSELNLSSLELGDSALYFCASSVGTGHTGELFFGEGSRLTVL.

The V and J genes are TRBV4-3 and TRBJ2-1; unclear D gene. V lost 1 base to trimming and J lost 1 base, with 8 bases between them. Germline V gene lookup returns CDR1 LGHNA and CDR2 YSLEER. The CDR3 runs 15 residues. CDR3 sequence: CASSQGSVSYNEQFF. The DNA for the CDR3 is TGCGCCAGCAGCCAAGGGTCGGTTTCCTACAATGAGCAGTTCTTC.

In its sample, this clonotype was seen a few times. This chain links TRBV6-5 with TRBJ1-5; 7 bases fit TRBD1. This CDR3 region has 14 residues. Germline CDR1 MNHEY, CDR2 SVGAGI. The V gene end was trimmed by 7 bases and the J gene end by 4 bases; junction bases not matched to a gene: 7. In DNA, the CDR3 is TGTGCCAGCAAGAAGGGACAGATAAATCAGCCCCAGCATTTT. Encoded protein: CASKKGQINQPQHF.

This clonotype has only a few counts. The V call is TRBV9, the J call TRBJ2-1, with 12 bases lining up with TRBD2. The J segment lost 2 bases and the V segment lost 4 bases, leaving 16 bases of the junction unmatched. Looked up from germline, CDR1 is SGDLS and CDR2 is YYNGEE. The CDR3 contains 20 residues. CDR3 nucleotide sequence: TGTGCCAGCAGCTCCCCAGACAAGACTAGCGGGAGAGGTACCTACAATGAGCAGTTCTTC. Translated, it gives CASSSPDKTSGRGTYNEQFF.

This clonotype came up a few times. The chain carries TRBV12-3 or TRBV12-4 and TRBJ2-1, with D perhaps matching TRBD1 (6 bases). The length of the CDR3 is 14 residues. V was pared by 2 bases and J by 5 bases, with 10 bases between. The DNA of the CDR3 is TGTGCCAGCAGTTTACCTACAGGGAACAATGAGCAGTTCTTC. Its protein product is CASSLPTGNNEQFF.

The chain carries TRBV29-1 and TRBJ2-7; D perhaps matches TRBD1 (5 bases). V was clipped by 6 bases and J by 4 bases, with 19 bases between them. Germline loops: CDR1 SQVTM, CDR2 ANQGSEA. The CDR3 totals 14 residues. The CDR3: CSVGRHSRGYEQYF. CDR3 nucleotide sequence: TGCAGCGTAGGTCGGCACTCTAGGGGTTACGAGCAGTACTTC.

This clonotype was picked up one time. The chain joins TRBV12-3 or TRBV12-4 to TRBJ2-1, with TRBD2 matching over 7 bases. The CDR3 spans 14 residues. The J segment lost 9 bases and the V segment lost 8 bases, leaving 13 bases of the junction unmatched. Written as DNA, the CDR3 is TGTGCCAGCGATCGGAGGGAGGGATGGGGTGAGCAGTTCTTC. It translates to CASDRREGWGEQFF.

A few counts support this clonotype. V is TRBV5-1 and J is TRBJ2-7; D is uncertain. CDR1 is SGHRS and CDR2 is YFSETQ in the germline V gene. The CDR3 is made up of 14 amino acids. Between the trimmed V and J ends, which lost 4 bases and 2 bases, there was a span of 13 bases. The CDR3 DNA follows: TGCGCCAGCAGCCCAGCACCCCAGCCCTACGAGCAGTACTTC. Its protein product is CASSPAPQPYEQYF.

There are a few counts of this clonotype. The chain links TRBV6-1 to TRBJ2-1, with 10 bases fitting TRBD2. J gave up 4 bases and V 7 bases, and 7 bases lay outside the gene matches. This CDR3 comprises 15 residues. From germline, CDR1 is MNHNS and CDR2 SASEGT. DNA for the CDR3: TGTGCCAGCATTCGAGCGGGAGGGACGTACAATGAGCAGTTCTTC. This gives the protein CASIRAGGTYNEQFF.

This clonotype was seen only a few times. V gene TRBV28 combines with J gene TRBJ1-5, with 9 nucleotides matching TRBD1. The CDR3 runs to 16 residues. The germline V gene encodes CDR1 MDHEN and CDR2 SYDVKM. After removal of 3 bases from V and 4 bases from J, the junction contained 7 bases not matched to a gene. As DNA, the CDR3 is TGTGCCAGCAGTTTTCGCCGGGACAGGGCGAATCAGCCCCAGCATTTT. It codes for CASSFRRDRANQPQHF. Using reference TRBV28 and TRBJ1-5 for the parts outside the CDR3, the full variable domain is DVKVTQSSRYLVKRTGEKVFLECVQDMDHENMFWYRQDPGLGLRLIYFSYDVKMKEKGDIPEGYSVSREKKERFSLILESASTNQTSMYLCASSFRRDRANQPQHFGDGTRLSIL.

This clonotype was recorded many times. The chain employs TRBV20-1 and TRBJ1-6, with a weak D call TRBD1 (5 bases). The CDR3 is made up of 16 amino acids. With 0 bases removed from V and 5 bases from J, the gap between germline ends came to 14 bases. Per germline, CDR1 DFQATT and CDR2 SNEGSKA (reference sequence). CDR3: CSARDQQRGDNSPLHF. In DNA, the CDR3 is TGCAGTGCTAGAGATCAACAGCGGGGGGATAATTCACCCCTCCACTTT.

The chain carries TRBV7-2 and TRBJ2-3; D tentatively reads TRBD1 or TRBD2 (5 bases each). CDR1 and CDR2 (germline): SGHTA, FQGNSA. V lost 1 base and J 2 bases, leaving 13 bases between the germline ends. The CDR3 is 16 amino acids. CDR3: CASSLDRGRYTDTQYF. CDR3 DNA sequence: TGTGCCAGCAGCTTAGATAGGGGACGATACACAGATACGCAGTATTTT. The entire variable domain, with the rest obtained from reference TRBV7-2 and TRBJ2-3, is as follows: GAGVSQSPSNKVTEKGKDVELRCDPISGHTALYWYRQSLGQGLEFLIYFQGNSAPDKSGLPSDRFSAERTGGSVSTLTIQRTQQEDSAVYLCASSLDRGRYTDTQYFGPGTRLTVL.

The J gene is TRBJ1-1, the V gene TRBV2; no firm D call. Germline CDR1 reads SNHLY; CDR2 reads FYNNEI. Deletions cut 2 bases from V and 0 bases from J, with 7 bases between. The CDR3 totals 14 residues. CDR3 sequence: CASSEQALNTEAFF. In nucleotides, the CDR3 is TGTGCCAGCAGTGAACAGGCCCTGAACACTGAAGCTTTCTTT.

CDR3 in DNA: TGCGCCAGCAGCCAAGAACCCACCACCAGGGGAGGGGAGCTGTTTTTT. This sequence encodes CASSQEPTTRGGELFF. J is TRBJ2-2 and V is TRBV4-1, with D possibly matching TRBD1 (6 bases). V shed 0 bases and J shed 8 bases, with 16 bases lying between them. Per the germline V gene, CDR1 is MGHRA and CDR2 is YSYEKL. CDR3 size: 16 residues.

The genes are TRBV28 and TRBJ1-5; TRBD1 might be the D (5 bases). The CDR3 covers 15 residues. Trimming removed 3 bases at V and 3 bases at J, with 12 bases between. Germline V gene sequence: CDR1 MDHEN, CDR2 SYDVKM. In DNA, the CDR3 is TGTGCCAGCAGTTTGATGGGCAGGGTCAATCAGCCCCAGCATTTT. This encodes CASSLMGRVNQPQHF.

With regard to this clonotype: The junction differs from germline at one of its ends, possibly a read error. This chain joins TRBV14 and TRBJ2-7; maybe TRBD1 (5 bases). CDR1 and CDR2 from the germline V gene are SGHDN and FVKESK. This CDR3 has 15 amino acids. CDR3 loop: CASCQDRTGQSLLIF. CDR3 in DNA: TGTGCCAGCTGCCAAGATAGAACAGGCCAGTCCCTTCTGATCTTC.